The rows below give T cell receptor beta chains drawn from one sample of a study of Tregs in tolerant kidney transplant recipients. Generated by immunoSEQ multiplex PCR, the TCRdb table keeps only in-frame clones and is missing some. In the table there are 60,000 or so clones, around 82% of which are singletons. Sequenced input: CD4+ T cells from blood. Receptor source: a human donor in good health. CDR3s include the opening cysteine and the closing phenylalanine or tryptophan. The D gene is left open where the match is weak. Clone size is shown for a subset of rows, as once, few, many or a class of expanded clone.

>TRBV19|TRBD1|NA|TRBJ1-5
TGTGCCAGTCAGGTTGGGAACCGGGACAGGGGATTGGGGCAGCCCCAGCATTTT
CASQVGNRDRGLGQPQHF
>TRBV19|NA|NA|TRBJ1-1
TGTGCCAGTAGGGGGGGACCGACCAACACTGAAGCTTTCTTT
CASRGGPTNTEAFF
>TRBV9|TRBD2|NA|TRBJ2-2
TGTGCCAGCAGCGCCCGCGCCGGGACTAGCGGGAACACCGGGGAGCTGTTTTTT
CASSARAGTSGNTGELFF
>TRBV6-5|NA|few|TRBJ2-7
TGTGCCAGCAGTTATCGGCCCGGCCCCGGGGTCGAGCAGTACTTC
CASSYRPGPGVEQYF
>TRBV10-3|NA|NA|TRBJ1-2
TGTGCCATCAGTGAGTCGGCAGGAACCGGGGATGGCTACACCTTC
CAISESAGTGDGYTF
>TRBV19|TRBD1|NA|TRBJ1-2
TGTGCCAGTAGTAACCTACAGGGGATTGGAGGCTACACCTTC
CASSNLQGIGGYTF
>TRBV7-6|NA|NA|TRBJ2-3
TGTGCCAGCAGCCAGGACAGACAGAACACAGATACGCAGTATTTT
CASSQDRQNTDTQYF
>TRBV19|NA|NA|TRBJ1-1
TGTGCCAGTAGTATATTTGGGTCGATGGGCACTGAAGCTTTCTTT
CASSIFGSMGTEAFF
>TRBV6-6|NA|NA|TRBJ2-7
TGTGCCAGCAGTTACACCCGACAGACCCTCTACGAGCAGTACTTC
CASSYTRQTLYEQYF
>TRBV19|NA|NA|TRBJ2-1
TGTGCCAGTAGTAACTTCGACAGAAATGAGCAGTTCTTC
CASSNFDRNEQFF
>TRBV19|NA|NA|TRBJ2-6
TGTGCCAGTAGTATAGATCCATGGAGAACTGGGGCCAACGTCCTGACTTTC
CASSIDPWRTGANVLTF
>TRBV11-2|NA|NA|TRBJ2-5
TGTGCCAGCAGCCTCCGGACTGGAACAGAGACCCAGTACTTC
CASSLRTGTETQYF
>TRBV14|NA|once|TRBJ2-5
TGTGCCAGCAGCCGGGGGGCCCTAGGGGAGACCCAGTACTTC
CASSRGALGETQYF
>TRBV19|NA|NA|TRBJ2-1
TGTGCCAGTAGGGAGGACGGCGACAATGAGCAGTTCTTC
CASREDGDNEQFF
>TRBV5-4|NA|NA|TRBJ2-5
TGTGCCAGCAGCTTGGCTCAGGCTCAAGAGACCCAGTACTTC
CASSLAQAQETQYF
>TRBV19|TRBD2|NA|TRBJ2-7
TGTGCCAGTAGTATAGGGGCTAGCGGGAGCGCCTACGAGCAGTACTTC
CASSIGASGSAYEQYF
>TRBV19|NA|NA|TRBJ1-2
TGTGCCAGTAGTACCTTACCGGGACACCTTTCGGGGGGCTACACCTTC
CASSTLPGHLSGGYTF
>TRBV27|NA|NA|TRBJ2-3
TGTGCCAGCAGTTTAAAATCCTGGGATACGCAGTATTTT
CASSLKSWDTQYF
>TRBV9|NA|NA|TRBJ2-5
TGTGCCAGCAGCCCCCAGGGCAAGTCCCAAGAGACCCAGTACTTC
CASSPQGKSQETQYF
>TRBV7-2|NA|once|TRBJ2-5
TGTGCCAGCAGCCGGGCGGAGACCCAGTACTTC
CASSRAETQYF
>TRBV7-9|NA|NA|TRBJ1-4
TGTGCCAGCAGTACCGTCCCAGGGCGGGTCCCTAATGAAAAACTGTTTTTT
CASSTVPGRVPNEKLFF
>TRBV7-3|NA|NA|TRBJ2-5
TGTGCCAGCAGCTTTTTGAGCGGTGGGACCCAGTACTTC
CASSFLSGGTQYF
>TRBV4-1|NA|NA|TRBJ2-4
TGCGCCAGCAGCCAAGGTCCGGGAGCCAAAAACATTCAGTACTTC
CASSQGPGAKNIQYF
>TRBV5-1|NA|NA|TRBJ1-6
TGCGCCAGCAGCTTGTTCGGGGAGGCGGATTCACCCCTCCACTTT
CASSLFGEADSPLHF
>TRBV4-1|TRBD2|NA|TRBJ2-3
TGCGCCAGCAGACCCCGCGTACTAGCGGGAGAAACAGATACGCAGTATTTT
CASRPRVLAGETDTQYF
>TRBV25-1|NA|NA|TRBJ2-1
TGTGCCAGCAGTCCCCGCTACCCACTAGAAAACAATGAGCAGTTCTTC
CASSPRYPLENNEQFF
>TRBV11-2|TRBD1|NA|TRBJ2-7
TGTGCCAGCAGCTTAGTTAAAGGACAGGGGTCACGCGAGCAGTACTTC
CASSLVKGQGSREQYF
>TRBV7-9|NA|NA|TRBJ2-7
TGTGCCAGCAGCCTAACGGGACCATCCTACGAGCAGTACTTC
CASSLTGPSYEQYF
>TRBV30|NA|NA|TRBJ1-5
TGTGCCTGGAGTGGAGGAGTGGGTCAGCCCCAGCATTTT
CAWSGGVGQPQHF
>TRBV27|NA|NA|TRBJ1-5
TGTGCCAGCAGGAGGGTTAGCAATCAGCCCCAGCATTTT
CASRRVSNQPQHF
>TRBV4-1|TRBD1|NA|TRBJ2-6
TGCGCCAGCAGCCTGTTGGACAGGGGGCGAGTTGGGGCCAACGTCCTGACTTTC
CASSLLDRGRVGANVLTF
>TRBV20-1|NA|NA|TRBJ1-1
TGCAGTGCCCGGGACACTGAAGCTTTCTTT
CSARDTEAFF
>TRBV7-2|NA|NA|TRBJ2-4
TGTGCCAGCAGCCTCGACCAAAACATTCAGTACTTC
CASSLDQNIQYF
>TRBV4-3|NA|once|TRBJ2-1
TGCGCCAGCAGCCAAGCAGGGTCCTCCTACAATGAGCAGTTCTTC
CASSQAGSSYNEQFF
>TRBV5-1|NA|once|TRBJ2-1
TGCGCCAGCAGTTCCATCTCGACGGGATACAATGAGCAGTTCTTC
CASSSISTGYNEQFF
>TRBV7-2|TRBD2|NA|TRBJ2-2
TGTGCCAGCAGCCCCCAACTAGCGGGGGATAATACCGGGGAGCTGTTTTTT
CASSPQLAGDNTGELFF
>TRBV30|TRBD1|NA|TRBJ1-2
TGTGCCTGGAGTCTCAGACAGGGCAGTGGCTACACCTTC
CAWSLRQGSGYTF
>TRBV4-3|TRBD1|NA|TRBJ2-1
TGCGCCAGCAGCCAAGATTGGGACAGGGGTGGGAATGAGCAGTTCTTC
CASSQDWDRGGNEQFF
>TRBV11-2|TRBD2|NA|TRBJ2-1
TGTGCCAGCAGTCATCCGGGACTACCTTACAATGAGCAGTTCTTC
CASSHPGLPYNEQFF
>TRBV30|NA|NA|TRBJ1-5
TGTGCCTGGAGCCCCGTTAGCTCTAGCAATCAGCCCCAGCATTTT
CAWSPVSSSNQPQHF
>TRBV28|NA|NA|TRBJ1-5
TGTGCCAGCAGTTTAGGGCGGTGGATGGTGGAGGGCAATCAGCCCCAGCATTTT
CASSLGRWMVEGNQPQHF
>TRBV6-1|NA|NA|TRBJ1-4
TGTGCCAGCAGTGAACCCGGGCCCAGGGATGAAAAACTGTTTTTT
CASSEPGPRDEKLFF
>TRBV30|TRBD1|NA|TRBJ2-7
TGTGCCTGGAGTGCGATCTGGCCGGGACAGGGGTCCGAGCAGTACTTC
CAWSAIWPGQGSEQYF
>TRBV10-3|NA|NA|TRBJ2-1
TGTGCCATCAGTGAGTCGAGGAGGGGGGCCGATTACAATGAGCAGTTCTTC
CAISESRRGADYNEQFF
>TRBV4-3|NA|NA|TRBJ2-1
TGCGCCAGCAGCCAAGACCAAGGAAGGGGAGCGTTCTTC
CASSQDQGRGAFF
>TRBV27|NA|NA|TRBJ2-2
TGTGCCAGCACATCTCTGGCCTCATGGCAGGCGAACACCGGGGAGCTGTTTTTT
CASTSLASWQANTGELFF
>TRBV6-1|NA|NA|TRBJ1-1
TGTGCCAGCAGTGTACAGGCGGGCACTGAAGCTTTCTTT
CASSVQAGTEAFF